The clone carrying this TCR beta chain was detected a few times. The data were taken from a study of T-cell memory formation after mild COVID-19. One entry per CDR3 protein, called by TCRdb with MiXCR from the 5' RACE reads. The data hold approximately 390,000 distinct CDR3 sequences, with more than 15% observed a single time. Sequenced: PBMCs or a T cell subset sorted from them (not recorded which). The receptor was derived from a young man who had mild COVID-19 (a few samples of this study predate the infection). Cell type and time point are not known.

Here the CDR3 DNA reads TGTGCCAGCAGCCAAGATGGAAGTTCGGTCTACAATGAGCAGTTCTTC. Translated: CASSQDGSSVYNEQFF. The chain employs TRBV14 and TRBJ2-1; D is unclear. Trimming took 0 bases from V and 3 from J, leaving 12 bases between them. The CDR3 is 16 amino acids. From germline, CDR1 is SGHDN and CDR2 FVKESK. The whole variable domain, filled in from reference TRBV14 and TRBJ2-1, reads EAGVTQFPSHSVIEKGQTVTLRCDPISGHDNLYWYRRVMGKEIKFLLHFVKESKQDESGMPNNRFLAERTGGTYSTLKVQPAELEDSGVYFCASSQDGSSVYNEQFFGPGTRLTVL.